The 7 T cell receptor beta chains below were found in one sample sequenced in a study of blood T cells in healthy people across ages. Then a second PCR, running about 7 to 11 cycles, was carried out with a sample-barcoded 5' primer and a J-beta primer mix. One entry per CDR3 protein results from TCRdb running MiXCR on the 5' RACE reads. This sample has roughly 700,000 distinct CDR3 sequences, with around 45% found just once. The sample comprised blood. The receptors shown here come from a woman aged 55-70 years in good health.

In DNA form, the CDR3 reads TGTGCCAGCAGCTTAGGCGGGGGGCAAACTAACTATGGCTACACCTTC. Residues: CASSLGGGQTNYGYTF. The rearrangement uses TRBV13 and TRBJ1-2, with D perhaps TRBD1 (6 bases). The CDR3 totals 16 residues. Germline loops: CDR1 PRHDT, CDR2 FYEKMQ (reference sequence). Between the trimmed V and J ends, which lost 0 bases and 0 bases, there was a span of 11 bases. Using reference TRBV13 and TRBJ1-2 for the parts outside the CDR3, the full variable domain is AAGVIQSPRHLIKEKRETATLKCYPIPRHDTVYWYQQGPGQDPQFLISFYEKMQSDKGSIPDRFSAQQFSDYHSELNMSSLELGDSALYFCASSLGGGQTNYGYTFGSGTRLTVV.

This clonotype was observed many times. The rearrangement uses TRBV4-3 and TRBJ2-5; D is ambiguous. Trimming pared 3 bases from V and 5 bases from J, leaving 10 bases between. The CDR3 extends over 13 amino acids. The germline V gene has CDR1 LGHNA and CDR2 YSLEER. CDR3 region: CASSQGLLETQYF. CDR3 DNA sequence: TGCGCCAGCAGCCAGGGTTTATTGGAGACCCAGTACTTC.

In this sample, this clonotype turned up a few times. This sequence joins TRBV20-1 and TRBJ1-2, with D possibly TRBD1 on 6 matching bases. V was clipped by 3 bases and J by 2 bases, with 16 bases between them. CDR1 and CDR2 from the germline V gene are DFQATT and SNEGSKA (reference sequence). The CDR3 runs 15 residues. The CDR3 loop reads CSARGGRQANYGYTF. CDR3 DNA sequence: TGCAGTGCTAGGGGGGGGAGACAGGCGAACTATGGCTACACCTTC.

The CDR3 spells CASSFARTGGADTQYF. The CDR3 DNA sequence: TGTGCCAGCAGTTTCGCCAGGACAGGGGGCGCAGATACGCAGTATTTT. This chain connects TRBV12-3 or TRBV12-4 to TRBJ2-3, with 11 bases lining up with TRBD1. The CDR3 runs to 16 residues. With 3 bases clipped from V and 4 bases from J, the junction kept 6 bases outside the gene matches.

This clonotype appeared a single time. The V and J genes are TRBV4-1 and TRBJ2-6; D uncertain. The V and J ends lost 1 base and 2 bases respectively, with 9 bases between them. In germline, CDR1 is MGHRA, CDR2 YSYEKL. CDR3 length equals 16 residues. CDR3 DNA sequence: TGCGCCAGCAGCCAAGGCCTCCCGGCTGGGGCCAACGTCCTGACTTTC. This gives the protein CASSQGLPAGANVLTF.

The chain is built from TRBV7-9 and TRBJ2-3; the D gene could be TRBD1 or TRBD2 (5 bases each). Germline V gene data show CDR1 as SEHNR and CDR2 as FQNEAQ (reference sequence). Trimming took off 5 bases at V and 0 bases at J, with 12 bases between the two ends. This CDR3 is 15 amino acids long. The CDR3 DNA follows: TGTGCCAGCAGCATCACCGGGGACAGCACAGATACGCAGTATTTT. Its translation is CASSITGDSTDTQYF.

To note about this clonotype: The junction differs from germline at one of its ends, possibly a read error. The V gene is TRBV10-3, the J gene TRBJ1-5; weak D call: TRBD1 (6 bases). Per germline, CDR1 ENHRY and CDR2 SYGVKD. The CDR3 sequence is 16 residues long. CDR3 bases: TGTGCCGTCAGTGAGTCGAACAGGGCTGGCAATCAGCCCCAGCATTTT. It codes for CAVSESNRAGNQPQHF.